The 23 T cell receptor beta chains given below trace back to one sample, sequenced in a study of blood T cell repertoires in COVID-19. Clones were sequenced by immunoSEQ multiplex PCR, and TCRdb holds only the in-frame ones, with some missing. The sample has 150,000 to 200,000 clones; roughly 89% are singletons. The sample taken for sequencing was peripheral blood. The receptors shown here come from a man younger than 35 with active or convalescent COVID-19.

The rearrangement uses TRBV7-9 and TRBJ1-1; D unclear. The CDR3 covers 12 residues. Trimming shortened V by 3 bases and J by 8 bases, and 10 bases separated the two germline ends. Germline CDR1 SEHNR, CDR2 FQNEAQ (reference sequence). Here the CDR3 DNA reads TGTGCCAGCAGCTTTGAGACAAGGGAAGCTTTCTTT. This sequence encodes CASSFETREAFF.

The chain combines TRBV7-2 with TRBJ2-7, with D maybe TRBD2 (6 bases). Per the germline V gene, CDR1 is SGHTA and CDR2 is FQGNSA. V gave up 3 bases and J gave up 2 bases, with 8 bases separating them. The CDR3 sequence is 13 residues long. CDR3 sequence: CASSLGGTYEQYV. In DNA form, the CDR3 reads TGTGCCAGCAGCTTGGGCGGGACCTACGAGCAGTACGTC.

The chain is built from TRBV2 and TRBJ1-1; a weak D match, TRBD1 (6 bases). The germline gives CDR1 SNHLY, CDR2 FYNNEI. Trimming removed 3 bases at V and 1 base at J, with 15 bases between. The CDR3 loop spans 16 amino acids. This CDR3 is CASSEWVQGSNTEAFF. DNA of the CDR3: TGTGCCAGCAGTGAGTGGGTACAGGGATCGAACACTGAAGCTTTCTTT.

The chain employs TRBV29-1 and TRBJ1-2; D perhaps matches TRBD1 (5 bases). Germline assignment: CDR1 SQVTM and CDR2 ANQGSEA. Trimming took off 7 bases at V and 4 bases at J, with 16 bases between the two ends. The CDR3 contains 13 residues. The DNA for the CDR3 is TGCAGCGGGGCGGGAGGGGAACTCTATGGCTACACCTTC. The encoded protein is CSGAGGELYGYTF.

The chain has TRBV5-5 and TRBJ2-7, with 8 bases lining up with TRBD2. The V and J ends lost 4 bases and 6 bases, in that order; junction bases with no gene match: 12. This CDR3 is built from 15 residues. CDR1 is SGHKS, CDR2 YYEKEE, per germline (reference sequence). The CDR3 here is CASSPSGGAPIEQYV. The CDR3, as DNA: TGTGCCAGCAGCCCATCGGGGGGGGCCCCTATCGAGCAGTACGTC.

The J gene is TRBJ2-5, the V gene TRBV11-3, with D possibly TRBD2 on 6 matching bases. V was shortened by 0 bases and J by 5 bases, with 10 bases between the two germline ends. This CDR3 spans 14 amino acids. Germline V lookup: CDR1 SGHNT, CDR2 YENEEA. CDR3 in DNA: TGTGCCAGCAGCTTAGATCCGCGGGATGAGACCCAGTACTTC. It codes for CASSLDPRDETQYF.

The chain has TRBV27 and TRBJ1-2, with 8 bases lining up with TRBD1. This CDR3 spans 14 amino acids. V shed 4 bases and J 8 bases; nucleotides not matched to a gene: 9. Per the germline V gene, CDR1 is MNHEY and CDR2 is SMNVEV (reference sequence). This chain's CDR3 is CASSSGGRGQGYTF. The DNA of the CDR3 is TGTGCCAGCAGTTCCGGTGGCAGGGGGCAAGGCTACACCTTC.

This clone appeared once. This chain uses TRBV21-1 with TRBJ1-1; the D segment call TRBD1 is taken from the table without a DNA check. TRBV21-1 is designated a pseudogene. The CDR3 extends over 15 amino acids. This CDR3 reads CASSKGGRANTEAFF. The DNA of the CDR3 is TGTGCCAGCAGCAAAGGGGGCAGAGCGAACACTGAAGCTTTCTTT.

This chain connects TRBV27 to TRBJ2-2, with D maybe TRBD2 (5 bases). The CDR3 is 12 residues long. Trimming pared 5 bases from V and 6 bases from J, leaving 7 bases between. Germline V gene lookup returns CDR1 MNHEY and CDR2 SMNVEV (reference sequence). DNA of the CDR3: TGTGCCAGCAGTCGGGGAGCCGGGGAGCTGTTTTTT. This encodes CASSRGAGELFF.

This sequence joins TRBV5-4 and TRBJ2-7, with 13 bases lining up with TRBD2. With V trimmed by 2 bases and J by 6 bases, 2 bases remained unmatched. CDR3 length: 14 residues. Germline CDR1 SGHNT, CDR2 YYREEE (reference sequence). CDR3 protein: CASSFGLAGVEQYF. In nucleotides, the CDR3 is TGTGCCAGCAGCTTCGGACTAGCGGGAGTCGAGCAGTACTTC.

V gene TRBV25-1 combines with J gene TRBJ2-1; 7 nucleotides agree with TRBD1. The J segment lost 4 bases and the V segment lost 2 bases, leaving 11 bases of the junction unmatched. The CDR3 is 17 amino acids. Germline V lookup: CDR1 MGHDK, CDR2 SYGVNS. The CDR3 loop is CASSELTGTAPYNEQFF. The CDR3 DNA reads as TGTGCCAGCAGTGAACTAACCGGGACAGCGCCTTACAATGAGCAGTTCTTC.

As to this clone: In the same sample, other DNA sequences code for this CDR3. V gene TRBV5-1 combines with J gene TRBJ2-3; the match to TRBD2 covers 8 bases. Germline V gives CDR1 SGHRS, CDR2 YFSETQ. Trimming at V came to 0 bases and at J to 3 bases, leaving 6 bases not matched to a gene. There are 16 residues in the CDR3. The CDR3 DNA reads TGCGCCAGCAGCTTGGGATCCGGCGGGGGGACAGATACGCAGTATTTT. Amino acids: CASSLGSGGGTDTQYF. Together with reference TRBV5-1 and TRBJ2-3, the CDR3 gives the full variable domain: KAGVTQTPRYLIKTRGQQVTLSCSPISGHRSVSWYQQTPGQGLQFLFEYFSETQRNKGNFPGRFSGRQFSNSRSEMNVSTLELGDSALYLCASSLGSGGGTDTQYFGPGTRLTVL.

V usage is TRBV24-1 and J usage is TRBJ2-5; D is unresolved. This CDR3 comprises 12 residues. Trimming took 9 bases from V and 5 from J, leaving 12 bases between them. CDR1 is KGHDR, CDR2 SFDVKD, per germline. The CDR3 protein is CATEGVDETQYF. The CDR3 DNA sequence: TGTGCCACCGAAGGAGTAGACGAGACCCAGTACTTC.

The chain has TRBV19 and TRBJ2-2; D perhaps matches TRBD2 (6 bases). The CDR3 is made up of 12 amino acids. Germline CDR1 and CDR2: LNHDA and SQIVND (reference sequence). V lost 4 bases to trimming and J lost 6 bases, with 6 bases between them. CDR3 sequence reads: CASSRGAGELFF. CDR3 coding DNA: TGTGCCAGTAGTAGGGGGGCCGGGGAGCTGTTTTTT. Supplemented by reference TRBV19 and TRBJ2-2, the full variable domain reads DGGITQSPKYLFRKEGQNVTLSCEQNLNHDAMYWYRQDPGQGLRLIYYSQIVNDFQKGDIAEGYSVSREKKESFPLTVTSAQKNPTAFYLCASSRGAGELFFGEGSRLTVL.

The V and J genes are TRBV27 and TRBJ2-7; TRBD2 might be the D (6 bases). Trimming removed 2 bases from V and 2 bases from J, with 10 bases in between. The CDR3 consists of 14 residues. Germline V gene data show CDR1 as MNHEY and CDR2 as SMNVEV (reference sequence). CDR3 region: CASSLKGRTYEQYF. DNA of the CDR3: TGTGCCAGCAGTTTAAAAGGGAGGACCTACGAGCAGTACTTC.

J is TRBJ2-7 and V is TRBV4-2; D remains ambiguous. V was trimmed by 1 base and J by 5 bases, leaving 6 bases between them. The germline gives CDR1 LGHNA, CDR2 YNFKEQ. CDR3 length: 12 amino acids. CDR3 region: CASSQGSHEQYF. CDR3 bases: TGTGCCAGCAGCCAAGGGAGCCACGAGCAGTACTTC.

This clone was seen a few times. The rearrangement links TRBV21-1 to TRBJ1-1; the table names TRBD1, a call not compared with the DNA. TRBV21-1 is a pseudogene locus. The CDR3 covers 14 residues. CDR3: CASSIRTGRTEAFF. CDR3 bases: TGTGCCAGCAGCATTCGGACAGGGCGCACTGAAGCTTTCTTT.

The chain links TRBV24-1 to TRBJ1-4; TRBD1 might be the D (5 bases). The CDR3 spans 19 residues. CDR1 is KGHDR and CDR2 is SFDVKD in the germline V gene. The V end lost 0 bases, the J end lost 3 bases, and 19 bases lay between the germline ends. The CDR3 loop reads CATSDLPGRLIFANEKLFF. In DNA, the CDR3 is TGTGCCACCAGTGATTTGCCAGGGCGTCTAATTTTTGCTAATGAAAAACTGTTTTTT.

V gene TRBV6-5 combines with J gene TRBJ2-3, with a possible D match to TRBD2 (5 bases). Germline CDR1 is MNHEY and CDR2 is SVGAGI. The CDR3 spans 15 residues. Trimming left V 6 bases short and J 0 bases short, with 13 bases between. The CDR3 DNA reads TGTGCCAGCAGGGAGGAGCTGGCTAGCACAGATACGCAGTATTTT. Its translation is CASREELASTDTQYF.

This chain connects TRBV7-2 to TRBJ2-1; tentative D call: TRBD2 (5 bases). V was clipped by 5 bases and J by 15 bases, with 20 bases between them. The CDR3 loop spans 13 amino acids. CDR1 and CDR2 from the germline V gene are SGHTA and FQGNSA. DNA of the CDR3: TGTGCCAGCAGCCAGCATCAGCGCGAGGCGGGGTTCTTC. Protein: CASSQHQREAGFF.

This chain connects TRBV24-1 to TRBJ2-5; a weak D match, TRBD2 (6 bases). CDR1 and CDR2 from the germline V gene are KGHDR and SFDVKD. The CDR3 extends over 14 amino acids. V shed 4 bases and J shed 4 bases, with 12 bases lying between them. CDR3 in DNA: TGTGCCACCAGTGACTCCCTGGAGGGAGAGACCCAGTACTTC. It translates to CATSDSLEGETQYF.

The CDR3: CAISAGALGGRMSSYEQYV. The CDR3 bases are TGTGCCATCAGCGCAGGGGCCTTGGGGGGGCGGATGAGCTCCTACGAGCAGTACGTC. The rearrangement uses TRBV10-3 and TRBJ2-7, with a weak D call TRBD2 (7 bases). Between the trimmed V and J ends, which lost 6 bases and 0 bases, there was a span of 27 bases. The CDR3 consists of 19 residues. CDR1 ENHRY and CDR2 SYGVKD come from the germline V gene.

CDR3 loop: CASSPTREGIYGYTF. In DNA form, the CDR3 reads TGTGCCAGTAGTCCCACCAGGGAGGGGATCTATGGCTACACCTTC. This sequence joins TRBV19 and TRBJ1-2; tentatively, D is TRBD1 (5 bases). The CDR3 covers 15 residues. Trimming stripped 5 bases from V and 4 bases from J, with 17 bases between. Germline CDR1 reads LNHDA; CDR2 reads SQIVND (reference sequence).